These 24 T cell receptor beta chains share one sample of origin, sequenced in a study of T cells in Graves' hyperthyroidism and ophthalmopathy. Amplification of TCR beta CDR3 regions was performed using RNA transcripts as template. The HTBI primer set served for first-round RT-PCR of the TCR CDR3. TCRdb recomputed calls from the multiplex PCR reads with MiXCR, one row per CDR3 protein. The profile shows hundreds of thousands of distinct CDR3 sequences, about 15% of them singletons. The sample was blood. These receptors came from a woman aged 60 to 75 with Graves' ophthalmopathy.

This clonotype was found a few times. The V and J genes are TRBV27 and TRBJ1-6; D may be TRBD1 (6 bases). This CDR3 has 17 amino acids. Trimming left V 7 bases short and J 2 bases short, with 18 bases between. CDR1 is MNHEY and CDR2 is SMNVEV in the germline V gene (reference sequence). The CDR3 coding sequence is TGTGCCAGCACCCCATTGTGGGGGCAAACCTATAATTCACCCCTCCACTTT. Translation: CASTPLWGQTYNSPLHF.

This clonotype was counted at least ten times. The chain uses TRBV11-2 and TRBJ2-7, with D perhaps matching TRBD1 (7 bases). This CDR3 has 12 amino acids. Germline CDR1 is SGHAT and CDR2 is FQNNGV. Trimming pared 4 bases from V and 9 bases from J, leaving 13 bases between. CDR3 DNA sequence: TGTGCCAGCAGCTCGCCAGGGGGAGGGCAGTACTTC. It translates to CASSSPGGGQYF.

The gene calls are TRBV28 and TRBJ2-7; the D is unclear. CDR1 and CDR2 (germline): MDHEN, SYDVKM. This CDR3 contains 12 residues. The V and J ends lost 5 bases and 3 bases respectively, with 8 bases between them. The CDR3 loop is CASSGVRYEQYF. In DNA, the CDR3 is TGTGCCAGCAGTGGGGTTCGCTACGAGCAGTACTTC.

Of note for this clonotype: This CDR3 fails to terminate in the conserved phenylalanine or tryptophan, so it likely reflects a read error. The chain joins TRBV6-2 or TRBV6-3 to TRBJ1-2; 8 bases fit TRBD1. In germline, CDR1 is MNHEY, CDR2 SVGEGT. After removal of 6 bases from V and 3 bases from J, the junction contained 6 bases not matched to a gene. The length of the CDR3 is 14 residues. CDR3 residues: CASRRTGKDYGYTL. CDR3 nucleotides: TGTGCCAGCAGACGGACAGGGAAAGACTATGGCTACACCCTC.

This clonotype came up many times. The gene calls are TRBV11-2 and TRBJ2-6; unclear D gene. This CDR3 is built from 14 residues. Germline CDR1 and CDR2: SGHAT and FQNNGV. V was trimmed by 4 bases and J by 4 bases, leaving 8 bases between them. CDR3 DNA sequence: TGTGCCAGCAGCTACCAGCCAGGGGCCAACGTCCTGACTTTC. It yields the protein CASSYQPGANVLTF.

A remark on this clonotype: A much more abundant neighbour one base away suggests this may be a read error. The chain is built from TRBV6-6 and TRBJ2-7; a possible D gene is TRBD2 (6 bases). The V end was cut by 0 bases, the J end by 5 bases, with 14 bases between. Germline V gives CDR1 MNHNY, CDR2 SVGAGI (reference sequence). CDR3 size: 15 residues. The CDR3 DNA reads as TGTGCCAGCAGTTACTCGAGCGGGCAGACCCACGAGCAGTACTTC. Translation gives CASSYSSGQTHEQYF.

The rearrangement links TRBV5-1 to TRBJ2-2; 14 positions match TRBD2. The CDR3 spans 20 residues. With 4 bases clipped from V and 3 bases from J, the junction kept 14 bases outside the gene matches. Germline CDR1 SGHRS, CDR2 YFSETQ. The CDR3 sequence is CASSQTSGGAGRIDTGELFF. In nucleotides, the CDR3 is TGCGCCAGCAGCCAGACTAGCGGGGGGGCCGGCAGAATCGACACCGGGGAGCTGTTTTTT.

This clonotype was picked up many times. The chain uses TRBV5-1 and TRBJ1-1; tentatively, D is TRBD1 (6 bases). The length of the CDR3 is 15 residues. In germline, CDR1 is SGHRS, CDR2 YFSETQ. The V and J ends lost 3 bases and 0 bases respectively, with 12 bases between them. This chain's CDR3 is CASSWAPGVNTEAFF. The CDR3 DNA reads as TGCGCCAGCAGCTGGGCCCCAGGGGTGAACACTGAAGCTTTCTTT.

The rearrangement uses TRBV4-2 and TRBJ1-5; the D gene is possibly TRBD1 (5 bases). CDR3 length: 15 residues. CDR1 and CDR2 (germline): LGHNA, YNFKEQ. Trimming stripped 0 bases from V and 6 bases from J, with 12 bases between. CDR3 nucleotide sequence: TGTGCCAGCAGCCAAGATCGGGAGGGGAGTCAGCCCCAGCATTTT. It yields the protein CASSQDREGSQPQHF.

This clonotype occurred once. The chain is built from TRBV29-1 and TRBJ1-6, with 7 bases that match TRBD1. This CDR3 has 13 residues. Per the germline V gene, CDR1 is SQVTM and CDR2 is ANQGSEA. Germline trimming cut 6 bases from V and 7 bases from J; bases unmatched to any gene: 6. The CDR3 region has the DNA TGCAGCGTAAGACAGGGACTAAATTCACCCCTCCACTTT. Its protein is CSVRQGLNSPLHF.

In its sample, this clonotype was seen a few times. The chain combines TRBV18 with TRBJ2-1; unclear D gene. CDR1 and CDR2 (germline): KGHSH, LQKENI. This CDR3 contains 16 residues. The ends were cut back, 3 bases at V and 0 bases at J, with 12 bases in the middle. The CDR3 region has the DNA TGTGCCAGCTCACCTCCACGTAAAAGCTCCTACAATGAGCAGTTCTTC. Its translation: CASSPPRKSSYNEQFF.

Concerning this clonotype: A much more abundant neighbour one base away suggests this may be a read error. The rearrangement uses TRBV11-2 and TRBJ2-7; no definite D call. The germline V gene encodes CDR1 SGHAT and CDR2 FQNNGV. The CDR3 covers 13 residues. The CDR3 is CASSLDSFYEQHF. The CDR3 DNA reads as TGTGCCAGCAGCTTAGACTCCTTCTACGAGCAGCACTTC.

Worth noting for this clonotype: Being one base from a much bigger clone, this may be a read error. V usage is TRBV11-2 and J usage is TRBJ1-1; D is unresolved. V was trimmed by 2 bases and J by 8 bases, leaving 12 bases between them. The CDR3 covers 13 residues. The germline gives CDR1 SGHAT, CDR2 FQNNGV. CDR3 bases: TGTGCCAGCAGCTTAAGAGGGCCCCTCGAAGCTTTCTTT. Protein product: CASSLRGPLEAFF.

This clonotype came up many times. The chain recombines TRBV7-6 with TRBJ2-7; 10 bases match TRBD1. CDR1 and CDR2 (germline): SGHVS, FNYEAQ. There are 15 residues in the CDR3. V lost 3 bases to trimming and J lost 5 bases; unmatched junction nucleotides: 7. This chain's CDR3 is CASSLGPGQGNEQYF. The CDR3 DNA sequence: TGTGCCAGCAGCTTGGGACCGGGACAGGGGAACGAGCAGTACTTC.

This clonotype was seen repeatedly, ten times or more. This chain links TRBV12-3 or TRBV12-4 with TRBJ2-1; the match to TRBD2 covers 10 bases. CDR3 length equals 15 residues. The J segment lost 3 bases and the V segment lost 2 bases, leaving 1 base of the junction unmatched. DNA of the CDR3: TGTGCCAGCAGTTTATCTAGCGGGAGCTACAATGAGCAGTTCTTC. Amino acid sequence: CASSLSSGSYNEQFF.

This clonotype has more than one count but fewer than ten. A much bigger clone sits one base away, suggesting this may be a read error. This chain connects TRBV6-2 or TRBV6-3 to TRBJ1-1; 8 bases map to TRBD1. Per the germline V gene, CDR1 is MNHEY and CDR2 is SVGEGT. V lost 6 bases, J lost 3 bases, and 6 bases stayed unmatched. The CDR3 runs to 14 residues. CDR3 loop: CASRVDRVDTEAFF. The CDR3 DNA follows: TGTGCCAGCAGAGTGGACAGGGTGGACACTGAAGCTTTCTTT.

The table lists this clonotype with many counts. The V call is TRBV20-1, the J call TRBJ2-1, with TRBD2 matching 9 bases. Per germline, CDR1 DFQATT and CDR2 SNEGSKA (reference sequence). The CDR3 has 15 residues. Unmatched junction bases numbered 9, after V lost 1 base and J lost 8 bases. CDR3 coding DNA: TGCAGTGCTAGAGTTTTTAGCGGGGGCACGGATGAGCAGTTCTTC. This sequence encodes CSARVFSGGTDEQFF.

In its sample, this clonotype was seen many times. This chain uses TRBV6-2 or TRBV6-3 with TRBJ2-7; possibly TRBD1 for D (5 bases). Germline-derived CDR1 and CDR2 are MNHEY and SVGEGT. The CDR3 has 15 amino acids. With 2 bases removed from V and 2 bases from J, the gap between germline ends came to 13 bases. The CDR3 here is CASSYGQGWAYEQYF. For the CDR3, the DNA is TGTGCCAGCAGTTACGGGCAGGGTTGGGCCTACGAGCAGTACTTC.

The chain uses TRBV6-2 or TRBV6-3 and TRBJ1-1; 9 nucleotides agree with TRBD1. The CDR3 is 15 amino acids. The V gene end was trimmed by 5 bases and the J gene end by 1 base; junction bases not matched to a gene: 5. Looked up from germline, CDR1 is MNHEY and CDR2 is SVGEGT. CDR3 residues: CASSTGQGGNTEAFF. The CDR3 DNA sequence: TGTGCCAGCAGTACGGGACAGGGCGGGAACACTGAAGCTTTCTTT.

This clonotype occurred many times. The chain links TRBV11-2 to TRBJ1-1, with unresolved D. This CDR3 region has 14 residues. Looked up from germline, CDR1 is SGHAT and CDR2 is FQNNGV. The ends were cut back, 2 bases at V and 4 bases at J, with 11 bases in the middle. CDR3 bases: TGTGCCAGCAGCTTAAACGCGGCGGTCACTGAAGCTTTCTTT. It is translated as CASSLNAAVTEAFF.

This clonotype was seen ten or more times. The chain joins TRBV2 to TRBJ1-2; 7 bases are shared with TRBD1. CDR1 SNHLY and CDR2 FYNNEI come from the germline V gene. J was trimmed by 3 bases and V by 5 bases; bases with no gene match: 6. The CDR3 covers 14 residues. The CDR3 here is CASSPRQGDYGYTF. The CDR3 bases are TGTGCCAGCAGTCCTAGACAGGGAGACTATGGCTACACCTTC.

This clonotype was found a few times. CDR3 in amino acids: CASSKDPGGNYGYTF. The CDR3 DNA follows: TGTGCCAGCAGCAAAGACCCGGGGGGTAACTATGGCTACACCTTC. The chain is built from TRBV27 and TRBJ1-2, with D perhaps matching TRBD1 (5 bases). Germline V gene sequence: CDR1 MNHEY, CDR2 SMNVEV (reference sequence). The CDR3 contains 15 residues. V was clipped by 6 bases and J by 1 base, with 15 bases between them.

The chain recombines TRBV19 with TRBJ1-5, with D unresolved. This CDR3 region has 14 residues. With 4 bases removed from V and 7 bases from J, the gap between germline ends came to 14 bases. Per germline, CDR1 LNHDA and CDR2 SQIVND (reference sequence). The chain's CDR3 is CASSNPPGIQPQHF. The CDR3, as DNA: TGTGCCAGTAGTAACCCACCGGGGATCCAGCCCCAGCATTTT.

This clonotype was detected many times. The chain recombines TRBV2 with TRBJ1-2; TRBD1 agrees at 9 bases. Germline CDR1 reads SNHLY; CDR2 reads FYNNEI. This CDR3 has 13 residues. V shed 6 bases and J 4 bases; nucleotides not matched to a gene: 3. The CDR3 coding sequence is TGTGCCAGCAGCCGGACAGGGGTCTATGGCTACACCTTC. Amino acid sequence: CASSRTGVYGYTF.